One sample yielded the 16 T cell receptor beta chains listed below, sequenced in a study of CD8+CD57+ T cells in acquired aplastic anemia. According to the study, genomic DNA was the template for TCR beta VDJ and CDR3 profiling. Each CDR3 protein gets one entry after TCRdb re-called the reads with MiXCR. Of tens of thousands of distinct CDR3 sequences listed, around 82% are singletons. The source material was sorted CD4+, CD8+, or CD8+CD57+ T cells (not recorded which) from PBMCs. The source of these receptors is a human donor in good health, serving as a control.

The V and J genes are TRBV7-2 and TRBJ2-7; D gene uncertain. V was pared by 3 bases and J by 3 bases, with 3 bases between. The CDR3 is made up of 11 amino acids. The germline V gene encodes CDR1 SGHTA and CDR2 FQGNSA. The CDR3 reads CASSFVYEQYF. The CDR3 DNA is TGTGCCAGCAGCTTTGTCTACGAGCAGTACTTC. Full variable domain (remainder filled in from reference TRBV7-2 and TRBJ2-7): GAGVSQSPSNKVTEKGKDVELRCDPISGHTALYWYRQSLGQGLEFLIYFQGNSAPDKSGLPSDRFSAERTGGSVSTLTIQRTQQEDSAVYLCASSFVYEQYFGPGTRLTVT.

V usage is TRBV9 and J usage is TRBJ2-3; 7 bases align to TRBD1. V was clipped by 4 bases and J by 2 bases; unmatched bases: 10. CDR1 and CDR2 from the germline V gene are SGDLS and YYNGEE. This CDR3 is 16 amino acids long. The DNA of the CDR3 is TGTGCCAGCAGCTTAGAGGGGACAGTTGACACAGATACGCAGTATTTT. Translated, it gives CASSLEGTVDTDTQYF.

The V and J genes are TRBV19 and TRBJ2-7, with a weak D call TRBD1 (5 bases). The germline V gene has CDR1 LNHDA and CDR2 SQIVND (reference sequence). The CDR3 extends over 14 amino acids. V lost 6 bases to trimming and J lost 4 bases, with 16 bases between them. The CDR3 DNA follows: TGTGCCAGTAGGAAGTCTAGGGGAAAATACGAGCAGTACTTC. Amino acid sequence: CASRKSRGKYEQYF.

The chain uses TRBV12-3 or TRBV12-4 and TRBJ1-2; no clear D. V dropped 1 base and J dropped 8 bases, with 11 bases sitting between them. CDR3 length equals 13 residues. CDR3 residues: CASSLVIGLGYTF. The CDR3 DNA is TGTGCCAGCAGTTTAGTAATAGGACTCGGCTACACCTTC.

The chain is built from TRBV10-3 and TRBJ2-6, with D uncertain. Looked up from germline, CDR1 is ENHRY and CDR2 is SYGVKD. The germline V and J ends were trimmed by 7 bases and 4 bases, with 17 bases remaining between them. The CDR3 sequence is 16 residues long. As DNA, the CDR3 is TGTGCCATCAAAGGCGACATTTTAGCCGGGGCCAACGTCCTGACTTTC. Protein product: CAIKGDILAGANVLTF.

The genes are TRBV12-3 or TRBV12-4 and TRBJ2-1, with D uncertain. V lost 5 bases and J lost 2, with 4 bases in between. CDR3 length equals 12 residues. DNA of the CDR3: TGTGCCAGCAGTATACCCTACAATGAGCAGTTCTTC. Translated: CASSIPYNEQFF.

The rearrangement links TRBV25-1 to TRBJ2-1, with D possibly being TRBD1 (6 bases). Germline CDR1 MGHDK, CDR2 SYGVNS. The ends were cut back, 3 bases at V and 3 bases at J, with 18 bases in the middle. The CDR3 consists of 17 residues. CDR3 in DNA: TGTGCCAGCAGTGACATCAAGAGGGGGACACTCTACAATGAGCAGTTCTTC. It translates to CASSDIKRGTLYNEQFF.

This chain connects TRBV29-1 to TRBJ1-1; no clear D. V lost 6 bases and J lost 0, with 11 bases in between. Looked up from germline, CDR1 is SQVTM and CDR2 is ANQGSEA. The CDR3 consists of 13 residues. The DNA of the CDR3 is TGCAGCGTCGTTCGGGCCTTGAACACTGAAGCTTTCTTT. This sequence encodes CSVVRALNTEAFF. The full variable domain, completed using reference TRBV29-1 and TRBJ1-1, is SAVISQKPSRDICQRGTSLTIQCQVDSQVTMMFWYRQQPGQSLTLIATANQGSEATYESGFVIDKFPISRPNLTFSTLTVSNMSPEDSSIYLCSVVRALNTEAFFGQGTRLTVV.

The chain couples TRBV25-1 to TRBJ2-7; TRBD2 matches at 12 bases. CDR3 length equals 17 residues. Unmatched junction bases numbered 14, after V lost 6 bases and J lost 5 bases. Germline CDR1 is MGHDK and CDR2 is SYGVNS. CDR3 protein: CASSLSLATSGGNEQYF. The CDR3 DNA follows: TGTGCCAGCAGCTTATCCCTTGCGACTAGCGGGGGAAACGAGCAGTACTTC.

This clonotype turned up a few times. The chain links TRBV20-1 to TRBJ1-5, with 9 bases matching TRBD1. From germline, CDR1 is DFQATT and CDR2 SNEGSKA (reference sequence). This CDR3 comprises 15 residues. Trimming cost V 6 bases and J 0 bases; bases outside gene matches: 6. CDR3 sequence: CSAMTGGHSNQPQHF. The CDR3 region has the DNA TGCAGTGCGATGACAGGGGGGCATAGCAATCAGCCCCAGCATTTT.

The rearrangement joins TRBV10-3 to TRBJ2-1, with 10 bases matching TRBD2. The CDR3 loop spans 15 amino acids. Germline values: CDR1 ENHRY, CDR2 SYGVKD. With V trimmed by 3 bases and J by 5 bases, 4 bases remained unmatched. CDR3: CAISDSGGSNNEQFF. For the CDR3, the DNA is TGTGCCATCAGTGATAGCGGGGGGTCTAACAATGAGCAGTTCTTC.

This chain joins TRBV15 and TRBJ2-1; TRBD2 might be the D (7 bases). The CDR3 length is 15 residues. V dropped 3 bases and J dropped 4 bases, with 13 bases sitting between them. Germline V lookup: CDR1 LNHNV, CDR2 YYDKDF (reference sequence). CDR3 in amino acids: CATSSTGGGYNEQFF. CDR3 nucleotide sequence: TGTGCCACCAGCAGTACGGGGGGCGGGTACAATGAGCAGTTCTTC.

This chain joins TRBV2 and TRBJ1-6; 8 nucleotides match TRBD1. Germline trimming cut 2 bases from V and 7 bases from J; bases unmatched to any gene: 4. Germline loops: CDR1 SNHLY, CDR2 FYNNEI. This CDR3 is built from 15 residues. The CDR3 bases are TGTGCCAGCAGTGAATCCCAGGGGGCAAATTCACCCCTCCACTTT. The encoded protein is CASSESQGANSPLHF. The variable domain in full, completed from reference TRBV2 and TRBJ1-6, reads EPEVTQTPSHQVTQMGQEVILRCVPISNHLYFYWYRQILGQKVEFLVSFYNNEISEKSEIFDDQFSVERPDGSNFTLKIRSTKLEDSAMYFCASSESQGANSPLHFGNGTRLTVT.

This clonotype was recorded at least ten times. V usage is TRBV6-2 or TRBV6-3 and J usage is TRBJ2-4; tentative D call: TRBD1 (6 bases). V dropped 3 bases and J dropped 6 bases, with 18 bases sitting between them. In germline, CDR1 is MNHEY, CDR2 SVGEGT. The CDR3 length is 16 residues. As DNA, the CDR3 is TGTGCCAGCAGTTATGTAAGGGACACTGGGGGAAACATTCAGTACTTC. Residues: CASSYVRDTGGNIQYF.

The chain uses TRBV4-2 and TRBJ1-2; 9 positions agree with TRBD1. This CDR3 has 17 amino acids. The V gene's germline CDR1 is LGHNA and CDR2 YNFKEQ. The junction had 14 bases not matched to a gene; V was cut back by 2 bases and J by 7 bases. The chain's CDR3 is CASSQTRTGEGSGGYTF. Written as DNA, the CDR3 is TGTGCCAGCAGCCAAACCAGGACAGGGGAGGGTAGCGGTGGCTACACCTTC.

The chain has TRBV20-1 and TRBJ2-7; 7 bases are shared with TRBD1. The germline CDR1 and CDR2 sequences are DFQATT and SNEGSKA (reference sequence). The CDR3 loop spans 14 amino acids. V shed 5 bases and J 3 bases; nucleotides not matched to a gene: 10. CDR3 sequence: CSAPTGTDLYEQYF. DNA for the CDR3: TGCAGTGCTCCCACCGGGACAGACCTCTACGAGCAGTACTTC.